There are a few counts of the clone carrying this T cell receptor (beta chain). Its target is unknown. This table comes from immunoSEQ multiplex PCR, and its TCRdb copy is limited to in-frame clones, with some not included. The sample holds tens of thousands of clones; approximately 84% are singletons and the top ten take 6% to 7%. The record originates from a study of OX40 agonist ivuxolimab in advanced cancers. Overall study: Dose-escalation patients were diagnosed with hepatocellular carcinoma, melanoma, renal cell cancer or head and neck cancer. Study-level points and caveats: Expanded clones were, on average, more numerous in CD8+ T cells than in CD4+.

Germline V gene lookup returns CDR1 LGHNT and CDR2 FRNRAP. The ends were cut back, 4 bases at V and 8 bases at J, with 30 bases in the middle. This CDR3 has 19 residues. The chain has TRBV12-5 and TRBJ2-1, with D unclear. Sample: CD4+ or CD8+ T cells sorted from blood, taken in a trial of the OX40 agonist ivuxolimab. This receptor was obtained from an adult with an advanced solid tumor such as melanoma, head and neck, liver or kidney cancer. The CDR3 nucleotides are TGTGCTAGTGGTTCCGCACCCCTTGAACTGAAAATGTCTATCGATGAGCAGTTCTTC. Protein sequence: CASGSAPLELKMSIDEQFF.